This paragraph reports one T cell receptor beta chain. This record belongs to a study of T cell responses to AZD1222 COVID-19 vaccine. The assay was immunoSEQ multiplex PCR, and TCRdb's table has in-frame clones only and misses some. The sample lists approximately 110,000 clones, 70% to 90% occurring once. This CDR3 is 16 amino acids long. Looked up from germline, CDR1 is SGHVS and CDR2 is FNYEAQ. V shed 5 bases and J shed 4 bases, with 18 bases lying between them. The material sequenced was peripheral blood, taken on day 0 of AZD1222 vaccination. This chain connects TRBV7-6 to TRBJ1-3; the D is unclear. This receptor was taken from an adult in good health. CDR3 residues: CASSPSAGSTGNTIYF. In nucleotides, the CDR3 is TGTGCCAGCAGCCCCTCCGCGGGATCGACGGGAAACACCATATATTTT.